The rows below give T cell receptor beta chains drawn from one sample of a study of blood T cell repertoires in COVID-19. Profiled with immunoSEQ multiplex PCR; TCRdb holds only in-frame clones, not every one. Of about 11,000 clones listed, about 89% are singletons. Material for sequencing was peripheral blood. These TCRs come from a woman aged 55-69 years with active COVID-19. CDR3s include the opening cysteine and the closing phenylalanine or tryptophan. Each record gives: CDR3 protein, CDR3 DNA, J gene, V gene, clone size, D gene. The D gene is left open where the match is weak. Clone size is stated in some rows and not others, as once, few, many or a class when expanded.

CASSLGLDQETQYF | TGTGCCAGCAGCTTGGGGCTCGACCAAGAGACCCAGTACTTC | TRBJ2-5 | TRBV5-6 | NA | NA
CASSQAGEQTQYF | TGTGCCAGCAGCCAAGCAGGGGAACAGACCCAGTACTTC | TRBJ2-5 | TRBV3-1/TRBV3-2 | NA | NA
CASSHGTGNRGTQYF | TGTGCCAGCAGCCACGGGACAGGGAATCGGGGGACCCAGTACTTC | TRBJ2-5 | TRBV3-1/TRBV3-2 | once | TRBD1
CASTSTGIAGGPGSYEQYF | TGCGCCAGCACGTCTACGGGAATAGCGGGAGGGCCTGGGTCCTACGAGCAGTACTTC | TRBJ2-7 | TRBV5-1 | few | TRBD2
CASRPDRGAEAFF | TGCGCCAGCAGACCGGACAGGGGCGCTGAAGCTTTCTTT | TRBJ1-1 | TRBV5-1 | NA | TRBD1
CATSDPSAGAGELFF | TGTGCCACCAGTGATCCCTCCGCAGGGGCCGGGGAGCTGTTTTTT | TRBJ2-2 | TRBV24-1 | NA | NA
CASSQDPVSTDTQYF | TGTGCCAGCAGCCAAGATCCAGTGAGCACAGATACGCAGTATTTT | TRBJ2-3 | TRBV4-2 | NA | NA
CATSDPSGLDYNEQFF | TGTGCCACCAGTGACCCCTCGGGACTAGACTACAATGAGCAGTTCTTC | TRBJ2-1 | TRBV24-1 | NA | TRBD2
CASSSGTGNYEQYF | TGCGCCAGCAGTTCCGGGACAGGGAACTACGAGCAGTACTTC | TRBJ2-7 | TRBV5-1 | NA | TRBD1
CASSLDPREPTHTQYF | TGTGCCAGCAGCTTAGATCCGAGGGAACCCACACATACGCAGTATTTT | TRBJ2-3 | TRBV11-3 | NA | NA
CASSRGASNTGELFF | TGTGCCAGCAGCCGAGGAGCGTCGAACACCGGGGAGCTGTTTTTT | TRBJ2-2 | TRBV11-2 | NA | NA
CASSPTGATNEKLFF | TGTGCCAGTAGTCCTACAGGGGCAACTAATGAAAAACTGTTTTTT | TRBJ1-4 | TRBV19 | NA | TRBD1
CATSGGQGYNEQFF | TGTGCCACCAGTGGGGGACAGGGGTACAATGAGCAGTTCTTC | TRBJ2-1 | TRBV24-1 | NA | TRBD1
CASSLSYYGYTF | TGTGCCAGCAGCCTGTCTTACTATGGCTACACCTTC | TRBJ1-2 | TRBV3-1/TRBV3-2 | NA | NA